Listed below are T cell receptor beta chains from one sample, sequenced in a study of tumor-infiltrating lymphocytes in glioblastoma multiforme. Each CDR3 protein is one row after TCRdb ran MiXCR on the multiplex PCR reads. This table holds around 30,000 distinct CDR3 sequences, 60% to 65% found once. The specimen was brain tumor tissue. These receptors were taken from a male donor with glioblastoma. The CDR3 runs from the conserved cysteine through the conserved F or W. D genes are given only for firm matches. Size is omitted from some rows. Given values are once, few, many or a class for expanded clones.

abundance	j_gene	d_gene	v_gene	CDR3aa	CDR3nt
-	TRBJ2-3	-	TRBV29-1	CSAGPVDTQYF	TGCAGCGCCGGACCAGTAGATACGCAGTATTTT
-	TRBJ1-3	-	TRBV7-9	CASSLATGFAGNTIYF	TGTGCCAGCAGCTTAGCTACAGGGTTCGCTGGAAACACCATATATTTT
-	TRBJ2-5	-	TRBV6-1	CDSNHRDVETQYF	TGTGACAGCAACCACAGGGATGTGGAGACCCAGTACTTC
-	TRBJ2-2	-	TRBV4-2	CACSQIGLASNTGELFF	TGTGCCTGCAGCCAAATAGGGCTAGCGTCGAACACCGGGGAGCTGTTTTTT
few	TRBJ1-6	-	TRBV12-3/TRBV12-4	CASSSRTDFNSPLHF	TGTGCCAGCAGTTCTAGGACAGATTTTAATTCACCCCTCCACTTT
many	TRBJ2-1	-	TRBV20-1	CSARDRVSYNEQFF	TGCAGTGCTAGAGATCGGGTCTCCTACAATGAGCAGTTCTTC
-	TRBJ2-1	-	TRBV29-1	CSTHSSGSMGEQFF	TGCAGCACTCATTCTAGTGGGAGTATGGGCGAGCAGTTCTTC
-	TRBJ2-5	TRBD2	TRBV5-4	CTSSSRLAGGETQYF	TGTACCAGCAGCTCACGTCTAGCGGGCGGAGAGACCCAGTACTTC
medium-sized	TRBJ2-1	-	TRBV6-6	CASSYSAGAPGNEQFF	TGTGCCAGCAGTTACTCCGCTGGAGCACCGGGCAATGAGCAGTTCTTC
many	TRBJ2-1	-	TRBV12-3/TRBV12-4	CASIRGSYNEQFF	TGTGCCAGCATAAGAGGGTCCTACAATGAGCAGTTCTTC
-	TRBJ2-7	-	TRBV6-2/TRBV6-3	CASSYSRTRGEQYF	TGTGCCAGCAGTTACTCACGAACCAGGGGCGAGCAGTACTTC
-	TRBJ1-5	TRBD1	TRBV10-3	CAISPRQGDQPQHF	TGTGCCATCAGTCCTCGACAGGGGGATCAGCCCCAGCATTTT
-	TRBJ2-5	TRBD1	TRBV29-1	CSAPPGGGGETQYF	TGCAGCGCTCCCCCAGGGGGCGGTGGAGAGACCCAGTACTTC
many	TRBJ2-1	TRBD2	TRBV30	CAWKKRLAGNEQFF	TGTGCCTGGAAAAAAAGGCTAGCGGGTAATGAGCAGTTCTTC
-	TRBJ2-5	TRBD1	TRBV9	CASSDGTGGFGETQYF	TGTGCCAGCAGCGATGGGACAGGGGGATTCGGAGAGACCCAGTACTTC
-	TRBJ2-1	TRBD2	TRBV20-1	CSGTSGTDEQFF	TGCAGCGGGACTAGCGGGACGGATGAGCAGTTCTTC
-	TRBJ2-6	-	TRBV12-3/TRBV12-4	CVSSPRTQLPSGANVLTF	TGTGTCAGCAGTCCCCGAACACAGCTACCCTCTGGGGCCAACGTCCTGACTTTC
few	TRBJ2-1	-	TRBV25-1	CASSEPQVDNEQFF	TGTGCCAGCAGTGAACCCCAAGTGGACAATGAGCAGTTCTTC
-	TRBJ2-3	TRBD2	TRBV12-3/TRBV12-4	CVSSPTSGREDTLYF	TGTGTCAGCAGCCCAACTAGCGGGAGAGAGGATACGCTGTATTTT
-	TRBJ2-3	-	TRBV28	CASSPHNRHTDTQYF	TGTGCCAGCAGTCCCCATAACAGACACACAGATACGCAGTATTTT
-	TRBJ2-1	-	TRBV14	CASSPDWEADEQFF	TGTGCCAGCAGTCCAGATTGGGAGGCGGATGAGCAGTTCTTC
-	TRBJ2-1	-	TRBV29-1	CSGSSDYSAEQFF	TGCAGCGGCTCGTCGGACTACTCGGCTGAGCAGTTCTTC
many	TRBJ2-1	TRBD1	TRBV24-1	CATSDSPTGGSSDEQFF	TGTGCCACCAGTGATTCGCCGACAGGGGGCTCCTCAGATGAGCAGTTCTTC
-	TRBJ2-7	TRBD1	TRBV6-1	CASTQDPGTVMEQYF	TGTGCCAGCACCCAGGACCCCGGGACAGTCATGGAGCAGTACTTC
-	TRBJ1-4	-	TRBV11-2	CASSLLGGAPEKLFF	TGTGCCAGCAGCCTTCTTGGCGGGGCGCCTGAAAAACTGTTTTTT
many	TRBJ2-4	-	TRBV6-6	CASSPEPKNIQYF	TGTGCCAGCAGTCCTGAACCCAAAAACATTCAGTACTTC
-	TRBJ2-2	-	TRBV10-3	CAIGGTTNTGELFF	TGTGCCATCGGGGGGACGACTAACACCGGGGAGCTGTTTTTT
-	TRBJ2-1	-	TRBV7-6	CASSFGDNNEQFF	TGTGCCAGCAGCTTCGGAGATAACAATGAGCAGTTCTTC